This entry lists 4 T cell receptor beta chains sequenced from one sample in a study of beta chain features in type 1 diabetes. The sequenced template was cDNA made from the entire isolated RNA. Profiling relied on immunoSEQ multiplex PCR, and the TCRdb table lists in-frame clones only, not all of them. Seen here are around 360,000 clones, roughly 12% observed once, and the top ten hold around 0.01%. General study points: Type 1 diabetes patients showed a moderate but significant shortening of TCRB CDR3s in all four CD4+ subsets.

These receptors have no identified antigens. The sequenced sample consisted of naive CD4+ T cells from blood. Every receptor here comes from a woman between 18 and 29 years old with type 1 diabetes.

This chain links TRBV11-2 with TRBJ2-1; D remains unclear. V lost 1 base and J 0 bases, leaving 10 bases between the germline ends. In germline, CDR1 is SGHAT, CDR2 FQNNGV. The length of the CDR3 is 16 residues. Here the CDR3 reads CASSLGAGYSYNEQFF. The CDR3 nucleotides read TGTGCCAGCAGCTTAGGCGCAGGATACTCCTACAATGAGCAGTTCTTC.

CDR3 sequence (DNA): TGTGCCAGCAGCGTTAATAAAGGAGAGGGAGGTTACGAGCAGTACTTC. This encodes CASSVNKGEGGYEQYF. The gene calls are TRBV9 and TRBJ2-7, with D possibly matching TRBD2 (6 bases). The CDR3 is 16 residues long. V was clipped by 2 bases and J by 4 bases, with 19 bases between them. Germline V gene data show CDR1 as SGDLS and CDR2 as YYNGEE.

DNA of the CDR3: TGTGCCAGCAGCTTGGTGGGGCCCGATCAGCCCCAGCATTTT. Residues: CASSLVGPDQPQHF. The gene calls are TRBV5-6 and TRBJ1-5; the D gene is possibly TRBD1 (5 bases). Germline lookup yields CDR1 SGHDT and CDR2 YYEEEE. Trimming took 0 bases from V and 5 from J, leaving 9 bases between them. The CDR3 loop spans 14 amino acids.

This chain uses TRBV6-1 with TRBJ2-7; D might be TRBD2 (5 bases). Germline V gives CDR1 MNHNS, CDR2 SASEGT. V was cut by 7 bases and J by 7 bases, with 11 bases left in between. This CDR3 has 11 residues. The CDR3 nucleotides are TGTGCCAGCACGAGGGTGGGTGAGCAGTACTTC. Protein: CASTRVGEQYF.